The 6 T cell receptor beta chains reported below all come from one sample, sequenced in a study of blood T cells in healthy people across ages. Sample-barcoded 5' priming and a J-beta primer mix drove a second PCR of roughly 6 to 12 cycles. A single record per CDR3 protein comes from TCRdb applying MiXCR to the 5' RACE reads. The profile shows 980,000 or so distinct CDR3 sequences, approximately 49% of them singletons. The sample comprised blood. These receptors were collected from a man aged 25 to 40 in good health.

Only one count was recorded for this clonotype. This sequence joins TRBV6-5 and TRBJ2-4, with D hard to call. The J call may be incorrect, as the DNA end agrees better with TRBJ2-7. The CDR3 consists of 13 residues. The V gene's germline CDR1 is MNHEY and CDR2 SVGAGI. The CDR3 loop reads CASSYSPAHEQYF. The CDR3 coding sequence is TGTGCCAGCAGTTACTCACCCGCCCACGAGCAGTACTTC.

In its sample, this clonotype was seen a few times. The chain combines TRBV12-3 or TRBV12-4 with TRBJ2-1; the match to TRBD2 covers 14 bases. The V segment lost 5 bases and the J segment 5 bases; nucleotides outside the gene matches: 8. This CDR3 has 17 residues. CDR3 in amino acids: CASSPGTSGGKNNEQFF. The DNA for the CDR3 is TGTGCCAGCAGTCCCGGGACTAGCGGGGGTAAAAACAATGAGCAGTTCTTC.

The V and J genes are TRBV7-9 and TRBJ2-7, with TRBD2 as a possible D gene (6 bases). This CDR3 has 14 residues. Germline V gives CDR1 SEHNR, CDR2 FQNEAQ (reference sequence). Trimming took 4 bases from V and 4 from J, leaving 14 bases between them. In DNA, the CDR3 is TGTGCCAGCAGCTCCCGGGAGTTGCGTTACGAGCAGTACTTC. Amino acids: CASSSRELRYEQYF. The whole variable domain, remainder taken from reference TRBV7-9 and TRBJ2-7, is DTGVSQNPRHKITKRGQNVTFRCDPISEHNRLYWYRQTLGQGPEFLTYFQNEAQLEKSRLLSDRFSAERPKGSFSTLEIQRTEQGDSAMYLCASSSRELRYEQYFGPGTRLTVT.

The chain combines TRBV27 with TRBJ2-1; D is unclear. With 6 bases removed from V and 5 bases from J, the gap between germline ends came to 11 bases. The CDR3 contains 13 residues. Germline values: CDR1 MNHEY, CDR2 SMNVEV (reference sequence). CDR3 DNA: TGTGCCAGCAGCCCGACGGCGGACAATGAGCAGTTCTTC. The encoded protein is CASSPTADNEQFF.

The chain carries TRBV28 and TRBJ2-7; TRBD1 agrees at 11 bases. The V and J ends lost 6 bases and 0 bases, in that order; junction bases with no gene match: 4. This CDR3 has 15 residues. CDR1 is MDHEN, CDR2 SYDVKM, per germline. The CDR3: CASRRGTGGSYEQYF. CDR3 nucleotides: TGTGCCAGCAGGAGGGGGACAGGGGGCTCCTACGAGCAGTACTTC. The full variable domain, rest sourced from reference TRBV28 and TRBJ2-7, is DVKVTQSSRYLVKRTGEKVFLECVQDMDHENMFWYRQDPGLGLRLIYFSYDVKMKEKGDIPEGYSVSREKKERFSLILESASTNQTSMYLCASRRGTGGSYEQYFGPGTRLTVT.

This chain connects TRBV27 to TRBJ2-5; 16 bases are a match to TRBD2. The CDR3 runs to 18 residues. Germline loops: CDR1 MNHEY, CDR2 SMNVEV (reference sequence). V shed 5 bases, J shed 0 bases, and the junction held 6 bases outside the gene matches. The CDR3 loop is CASSLTGLAGGYQETQYF. DNA for the CDR3: TGTGCCAGCAGTCTAACGGGACTAGCGGGGGGGTACCAAGAGACCCAGTACTTC.